By proportion, the clone carrying this TCR beta chain is large (0.1 to 1%). Its antigen is not identified. Recipients were bled about 28 days pretransplant and at posttransplant days 30, 100, 180. The sample originates from a study of T cell clonotyping in hematopoietic cell transplantation. Study results and limitations: Broader posttransplant TCR repertoire diversity was predicted by graft donor and pretransplant recipient Inverse Simpson Index values. Pathologically expanded recipient clonotypes increased progressively from day 30 to day 180 as diversity fell. At the given depth, recipient repertoires were over 95% de novo clonotypes.

Produced via immunoSEQ multiplex PCR; TCRdb's table is partial and in-frame only. The sample includes thousands of clones, about a quarter seen only once; the top ten take about 13%. This TCR was sampled from a male patient aged 35-50 years who had an allogeneic stem cell transplant from an unrelated donor, so the T cells may come from the graft donor. Some clones in this sample may be carry-over from other donors' samples. Sequenced here: peripheral blood mononuclear cells, sampled 180 days after allogeneic stem cell transplant.

As DNA, the CDR3 is TGTGCCTGGGGACAGGGACAGAACTATGGCTACACCTTC. Encoded protein: CAWGQGQNYGYTF. V usage is TRBV30 and J usage is TRBJ1-2, with 8 positions matching TRBD1. CDR3 length equals 13 residues. The ends lost 5 bases at V and 2 bases at J; junction bases unmatched: 4. Germline assignment: CDR1 GTSNPN and CDR2 SVGIG (reference sequence).